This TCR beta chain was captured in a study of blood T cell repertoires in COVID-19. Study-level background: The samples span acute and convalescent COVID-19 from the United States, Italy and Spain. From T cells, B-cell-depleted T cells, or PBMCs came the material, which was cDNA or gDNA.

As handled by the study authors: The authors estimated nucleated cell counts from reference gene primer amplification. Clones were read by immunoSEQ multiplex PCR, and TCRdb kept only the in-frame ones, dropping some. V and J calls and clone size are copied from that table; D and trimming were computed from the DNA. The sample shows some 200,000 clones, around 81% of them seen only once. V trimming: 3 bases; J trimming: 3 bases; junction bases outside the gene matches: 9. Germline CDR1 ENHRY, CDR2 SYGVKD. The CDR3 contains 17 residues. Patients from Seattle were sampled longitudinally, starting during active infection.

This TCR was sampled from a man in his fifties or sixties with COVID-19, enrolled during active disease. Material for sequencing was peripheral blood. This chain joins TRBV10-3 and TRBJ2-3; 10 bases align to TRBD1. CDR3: CAISDPDRGHRTDTQYF. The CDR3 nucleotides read TGTGCCATCAGTGACCCAGACAGGGGGCATAGGACAGATACGCAGTATTTT.